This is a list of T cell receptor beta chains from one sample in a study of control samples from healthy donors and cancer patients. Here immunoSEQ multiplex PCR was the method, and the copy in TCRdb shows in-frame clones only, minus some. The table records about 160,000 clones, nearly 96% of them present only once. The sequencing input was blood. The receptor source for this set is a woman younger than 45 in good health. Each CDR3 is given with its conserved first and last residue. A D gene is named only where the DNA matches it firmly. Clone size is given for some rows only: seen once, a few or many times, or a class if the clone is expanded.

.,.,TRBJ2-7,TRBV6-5,TGTGCCAGCAGTTTCCAGGGCCAGCTTTTATCGCAGTACTTC,CASSFQGQLLSQYF
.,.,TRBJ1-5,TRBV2,TGTGCCAGCAGTGAAGAGCAAACTAGCAATCAGCCCCAGCATTTT,CASSEEQTSNQPQHF
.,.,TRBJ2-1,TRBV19,TGTGCCAGTAGTATCCAGTACTACAATGAGCAGTTCTTC,CASSIQYYNEQFF
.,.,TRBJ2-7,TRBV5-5,TGTGCCAGCAGCTTGGCCGAGTCTAGACGATTGAATTACGAGCAGTACTTC,CASSLAESRRLNYEQYF
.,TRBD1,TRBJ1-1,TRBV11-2,TGTGCCAGCAGTCTATCCCGGGACAGGGAAGCTTTCTTT,CASSLSRDREAFF
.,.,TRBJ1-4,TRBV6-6,TGTGCCAGCAGGCCCGACAGGAAAACAACTAATGAAAAACTGTTTTTT,CASRPDRKTTNEKLFF
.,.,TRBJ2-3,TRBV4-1,TGCGCCAGCAGCCAAGAGCCAGCCACAGATACGCAGTATTTT,CASSQEPATDTQYF
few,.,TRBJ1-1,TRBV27,TGTGCCAGCAGTTTAGTAGGGGGGAACACTGAAGCTTTCTTT,CASSLVGGNTEAFF
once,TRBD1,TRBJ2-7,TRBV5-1,TGCGCCAGCAGCTTGGCCGGAACAGGGGCAGACTACGAGCAGTACTTC,CASSLAGTGADYEQYF
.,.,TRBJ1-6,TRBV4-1,TGCGCCAGCAGCCAAGGCGGAACAGGGAGTGATTCACCCCTCCACTTT,CASSQGGTGSDSPLHF
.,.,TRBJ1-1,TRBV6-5,TGTGCCAGCAGTTACTCGGTGAACACTGAAGCTTTCTTT,CASSYSVNTEAFF
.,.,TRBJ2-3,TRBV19,TGTGCCAGTAGTCTTGCGTCTAGCACAGATACGCAGTATTTT,CASSLASSTDTQYF
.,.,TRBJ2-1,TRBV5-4,TGTGCCAGCAGCGCAGGAGGAGGGCCCTCCTACAATGAGCAGTTCTTC,CASSAGGGPSYNEQFF
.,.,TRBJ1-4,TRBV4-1,TGCGCCAGCAGCCGGAGCCCGGGAGGTCGGGCTAATGAAAAACTGTTTTTT,CASSRSPGGRANEKLFF
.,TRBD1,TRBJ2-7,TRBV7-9,TGTGCCAGCAGCCCCGCTGGGACAGCCTACGAGCAGTACTTC,CASSPAGTAYEQYF
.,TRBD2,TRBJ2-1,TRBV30,TGTGCCTGGAGGGGCCTAGCGGGGGGTGAGCAGTTCTTC,CAWRGLAGGEQFF
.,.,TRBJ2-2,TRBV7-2,TGTGCCAGCGGCCGGGACGCCCTCCTGTTCGGGGAGCTGTTTTTT,CASGRDALLFGELFF
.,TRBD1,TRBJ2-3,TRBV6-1,TGTGCCAGCAGTGACCAGACAGGGGGTAGCACAGATACGCAGTATTTT,CASSDQTGGSTDTQYF
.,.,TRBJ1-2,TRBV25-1,TGTGCCAGCATTGGACGGGGAAACTATGGCTACACCTTC,CASIGRGNYGYTF
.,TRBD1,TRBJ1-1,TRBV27,TGTGCCAGCAGTCCAAAAGACAGGGGGCAATCGTCGGGCACTGAAGCTTTCTTT,CASSPKDRGQSSGTEAFF
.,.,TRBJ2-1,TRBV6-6,TGTGCCAGCAGCGTCGCGGCCTACAATGAGCAGTTCTTC,CASSVAAYNEQFF
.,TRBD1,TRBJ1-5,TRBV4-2,TGTGCCAGCAGCCAGGTTCAGGGGGCCGAGGTCAATCAGCCCCAGCATTTT,CASSQVQGAEVNQPQHF
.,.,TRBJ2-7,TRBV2,TGTGCCAGCAGTTCCCCGGGCGGGTCCTACGAGCAGTACTTC,CASSSPGGSYEQYF
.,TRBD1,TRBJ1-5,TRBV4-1,TGCGCCAGCAGCCATACAGGGGGTGAAGGGCCCCAGCATTTT,CASSHTGGEGPQHF
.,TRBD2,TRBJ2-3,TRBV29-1,TGCAGCGCTATGGGACTAGCGGGAGGCTCAGATACGCAGTATTTT,CSAMGLAGGSDTQYF
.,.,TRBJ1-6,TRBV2,TGTGCCAGCATTGTCTCAGGGCTCAATTCACCCCTCCACTTT,CASIVSGLNSPLHF
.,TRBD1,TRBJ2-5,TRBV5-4,TGTGCCAGCAGCAACGGACAGGGGGCGCGGGAGACCCAGTACTTC,CASSNGQGARETQYF
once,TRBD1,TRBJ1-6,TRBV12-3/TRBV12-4,TGCTTGAAGGGACAGGACAATAATTCACCCCTCCACTTT,CLKGQDNNSPLHF
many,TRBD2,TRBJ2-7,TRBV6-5,TGTGCCAGCAGTAAGGGACTAGCGGGAGCGTACGAGCAGTACTTC,CASSKGLAGAYEQYF
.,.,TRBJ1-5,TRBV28,TGTGCCAGCAGTTTATCCGGGATTCAGCCCCAGCATTTT,CASSLSGIQPQHF
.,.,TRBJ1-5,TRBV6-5,TGTGCCAGCTCCCTAGAGAGCGATCAGCCCCAGCATTTT,CASSLESDQPQHF
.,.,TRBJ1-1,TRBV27,TGTGCCAGCAGCCCCCACTCACGAGGGCTCACTGAAGCTTTCTTT,CASSPHSRGLTEAFF
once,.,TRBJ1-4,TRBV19,TGTGCCAGTAGTATCCTAACAGGGCTATCTAATGAAAAACTGTTTTTT,CASSILTGLSNEKLFF
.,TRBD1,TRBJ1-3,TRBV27,TGTGCCAGCAAACTGCAGGGGGCAACAGGAAACACCATATATTTT,CASKLQGATGNTIYF
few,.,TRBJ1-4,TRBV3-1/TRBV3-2,TGTGCCAGCAGCCAACCACAGGGAGTACTGTTTTTT,CASSQPQGVLFF
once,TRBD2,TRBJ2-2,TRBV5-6,TGTGCCAGCAGCCAAGAACCGGGACTACCCACCGGGGAGCTGTTTTTT,CASSQEPGLPTGELFF
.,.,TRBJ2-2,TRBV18,TGTGCCAGCTCACCAGTGGATGTGTCCGGGGAGCTGTTTTTT,CASSPVDVSGELFF
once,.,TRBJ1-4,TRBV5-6,TGTGCCAGCAGCTTTTTAGGAAAAGGGGGTGAAAAACTGTTTTTT,CASSFLGKGGEKLFF
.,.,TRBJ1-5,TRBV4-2,TGTGCCAGCAGCCAAGATGGGGGCGATGGCAATCAGCCCCAGCATTTT,CASSQDGGDGNQPQHF
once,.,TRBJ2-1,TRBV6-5,TGTGCCAGCTGTCGGAGCGCCAATGAGCAGTTCTTC,CASCRSANEQFF
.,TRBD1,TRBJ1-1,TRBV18,TGTGCCAGCTCACCAAAAGCAGGGGGCGGAACTGAAGCTTTCTTT,CASSPKAGGGTEAFF
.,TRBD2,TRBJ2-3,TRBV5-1,TGCGCCAGCAGCTGGACCCCCGGGCTAGCGGGAGGAGATACGCAGTATTTT,CASSWTPGLAGGDTQYF
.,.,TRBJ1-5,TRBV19,TGTGCCAGTAATAGGCGGGCCTTAAATCAGCCCCAGCATTTT,CASNRRALNQPQHF
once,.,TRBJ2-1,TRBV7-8,TGTGCCAGCAGCCGGACAGAGAGCAAGAGGGGGTATGAGCAGTTCTTC,CASSRTESKRGYEQFF
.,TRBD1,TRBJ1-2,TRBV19,TGTGCCAGTAGGGGGACAGGGGGCTCCGTCGATGGCTACACCTTC,CASRGTGGSVDGYTF
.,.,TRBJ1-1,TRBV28,TGTGCCAGCAGTTTAAGGGTCGAAGCTTTCTTT,CASSLRVEAFF
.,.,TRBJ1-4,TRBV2,TGTGCCAGCAGTGAGGGGGCTTGGGAAAAACTGTTTTTT,CASSEGAWEKLFF
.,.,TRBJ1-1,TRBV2,TGTGCCAGCAGTGAGACACTAGGGACTGAAGCTTTCTTT,CASSETLGTEAFF
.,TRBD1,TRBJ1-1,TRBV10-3,TGTGCCACCGTGGGACAGCCGAACACTGAAGCTTTCTTT,CATVGQPNTEAFF
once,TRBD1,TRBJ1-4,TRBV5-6,TGTGCCAGCAGCTTGGCAGGGGGCCCAACAACTAATGAAAAACTGTTTTTT,CASSLAGGPTTNEKLFF
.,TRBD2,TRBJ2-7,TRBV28,TGTGCCAGCAGTTTAGGGCTGGGACTAGCGGACGACTCCTACGAGCAGTACTTC,CASSLGLGLADDSYEQYF
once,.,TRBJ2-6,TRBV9,TGTGCCAGCAGCGGGCAGGGGTCTGGGGCCAACGTCCTGACTTTC,CASSGQGSGANVLTF
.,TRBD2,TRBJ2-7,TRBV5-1,TGCGCCAGCAACAAGGGACTAGCGGGAGACGAGCAGTACTTC,CASNKGLAGDEQYF
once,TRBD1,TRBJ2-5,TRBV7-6,TGTGCCAGCAGCTTACCGACAGGGGTCAGACAAGAGACCCAGTACTTC,CASSLPTGVRQETQYF